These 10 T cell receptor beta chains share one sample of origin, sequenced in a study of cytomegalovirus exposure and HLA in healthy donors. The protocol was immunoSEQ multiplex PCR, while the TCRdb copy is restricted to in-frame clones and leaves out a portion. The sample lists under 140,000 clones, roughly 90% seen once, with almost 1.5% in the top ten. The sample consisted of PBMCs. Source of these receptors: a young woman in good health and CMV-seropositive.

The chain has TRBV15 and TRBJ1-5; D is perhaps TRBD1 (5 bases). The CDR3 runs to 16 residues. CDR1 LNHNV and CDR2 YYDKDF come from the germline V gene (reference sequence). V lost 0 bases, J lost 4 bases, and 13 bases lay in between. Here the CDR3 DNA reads TGTGCCACCAGCAGAGATTTATCAGGGTTGAATCAGCCCCAGCATTTT. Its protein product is CATSRDLSGLNQPQHF.

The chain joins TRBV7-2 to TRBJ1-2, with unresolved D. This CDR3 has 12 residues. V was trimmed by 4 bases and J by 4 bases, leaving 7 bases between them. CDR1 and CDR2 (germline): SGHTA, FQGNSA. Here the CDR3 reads CASSSLRYGYTF. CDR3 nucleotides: TGTGCCAGCAGCTCCTTGCGCTATGGCTACACCTTC.

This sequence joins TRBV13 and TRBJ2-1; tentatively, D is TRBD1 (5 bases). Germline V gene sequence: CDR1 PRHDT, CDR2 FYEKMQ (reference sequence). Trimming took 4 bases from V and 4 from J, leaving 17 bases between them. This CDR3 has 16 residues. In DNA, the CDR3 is TGTGCCAGCAGCTCACGCAGGGTACCCCCTTACAATGAGCAGTTCTTC. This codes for CASSSRRVPPYNEQFF.

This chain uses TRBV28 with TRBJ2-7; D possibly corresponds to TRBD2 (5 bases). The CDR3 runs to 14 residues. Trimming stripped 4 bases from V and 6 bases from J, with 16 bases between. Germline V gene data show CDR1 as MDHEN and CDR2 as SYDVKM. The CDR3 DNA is TGTGCCAGCAGTTCCCTAGCCGGCGCATCCGAGCAGTACTTC. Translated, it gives CASSSLAGASEQYF.

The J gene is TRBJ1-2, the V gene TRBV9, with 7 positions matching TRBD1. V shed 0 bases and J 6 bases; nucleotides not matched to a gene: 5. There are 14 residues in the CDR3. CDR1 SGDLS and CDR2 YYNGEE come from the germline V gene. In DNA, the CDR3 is TGTGCCAGCAGCGTAGACGAGGGGGCCGATGGCTACACCTTC. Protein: CASSVDEGADGYTF.

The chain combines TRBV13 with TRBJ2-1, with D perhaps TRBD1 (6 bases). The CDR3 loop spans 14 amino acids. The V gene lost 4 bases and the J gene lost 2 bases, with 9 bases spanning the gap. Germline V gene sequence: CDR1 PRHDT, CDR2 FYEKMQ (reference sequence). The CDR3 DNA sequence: TGTGCCAGCAGCTCGACAGGAACCTACAATGAGCAGTTCTTC. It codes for CASSSTGTYNEQFF.

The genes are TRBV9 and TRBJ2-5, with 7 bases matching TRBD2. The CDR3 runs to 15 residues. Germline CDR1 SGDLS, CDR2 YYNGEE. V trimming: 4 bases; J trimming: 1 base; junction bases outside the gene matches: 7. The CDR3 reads CASSPRAGTQETQYF. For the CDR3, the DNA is TGTGCCAGCAGCCCCCGAGCGGGGACCCAAGAGACCCAGTACTTC.

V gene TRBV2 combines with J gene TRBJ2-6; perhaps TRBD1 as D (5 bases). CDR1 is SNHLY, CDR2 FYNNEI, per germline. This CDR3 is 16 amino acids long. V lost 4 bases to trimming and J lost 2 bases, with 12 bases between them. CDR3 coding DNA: TGTGCCAGCAGTGGCAGCCCCAGGGCTGGGGCCAACGTCCTGACTTTC. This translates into CASSGSPRAGANVLTF.

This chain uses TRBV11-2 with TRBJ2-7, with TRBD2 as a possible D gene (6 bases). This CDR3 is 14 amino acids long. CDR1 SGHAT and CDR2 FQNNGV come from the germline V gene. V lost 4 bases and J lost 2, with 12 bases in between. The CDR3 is CASSSLAGTYEQYF. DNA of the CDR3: TGTGCCAGCAGCTCGTTGGCGGGGACCTACGAGCAGTACTTC.

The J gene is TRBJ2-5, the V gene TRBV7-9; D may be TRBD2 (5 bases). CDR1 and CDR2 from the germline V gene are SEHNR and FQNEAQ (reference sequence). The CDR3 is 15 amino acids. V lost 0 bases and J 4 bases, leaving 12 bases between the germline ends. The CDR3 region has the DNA TGTGCCAGCAGCTTAGCGGTGGGGAGCCTAGAGACCCAGTACTTC. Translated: CASSLAVGSLETQYF.